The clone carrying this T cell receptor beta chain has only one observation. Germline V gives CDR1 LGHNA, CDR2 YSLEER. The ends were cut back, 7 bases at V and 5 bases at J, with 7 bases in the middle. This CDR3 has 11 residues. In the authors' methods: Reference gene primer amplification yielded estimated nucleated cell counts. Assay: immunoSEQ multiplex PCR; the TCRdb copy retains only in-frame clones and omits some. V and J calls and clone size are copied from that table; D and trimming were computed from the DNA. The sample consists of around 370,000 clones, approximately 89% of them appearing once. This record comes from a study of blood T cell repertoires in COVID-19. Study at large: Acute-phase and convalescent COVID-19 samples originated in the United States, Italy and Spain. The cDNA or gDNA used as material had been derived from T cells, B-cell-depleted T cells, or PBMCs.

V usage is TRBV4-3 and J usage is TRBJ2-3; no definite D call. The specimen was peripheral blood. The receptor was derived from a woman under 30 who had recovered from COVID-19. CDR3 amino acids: CASKSGDTQYF. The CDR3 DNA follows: TGCGCCAGCAAATCGGGAGATACGCAGTATTTT.